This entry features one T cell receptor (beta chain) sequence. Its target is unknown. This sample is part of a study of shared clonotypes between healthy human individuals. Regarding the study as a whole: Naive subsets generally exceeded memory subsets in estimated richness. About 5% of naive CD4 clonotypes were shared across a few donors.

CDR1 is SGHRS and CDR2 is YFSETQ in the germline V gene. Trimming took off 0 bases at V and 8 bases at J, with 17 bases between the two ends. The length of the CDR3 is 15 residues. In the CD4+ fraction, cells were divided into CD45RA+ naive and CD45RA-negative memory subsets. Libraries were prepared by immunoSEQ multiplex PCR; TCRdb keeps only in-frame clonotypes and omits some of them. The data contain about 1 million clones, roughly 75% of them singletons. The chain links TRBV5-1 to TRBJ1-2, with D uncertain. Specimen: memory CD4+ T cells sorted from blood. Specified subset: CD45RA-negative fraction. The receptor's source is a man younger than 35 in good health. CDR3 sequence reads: CASSLAEGPELGYTF. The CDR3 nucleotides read TGCGCCAGCAGCTTGGCCGAGGGCCCTGAGCTAGGCTACACCTTC.